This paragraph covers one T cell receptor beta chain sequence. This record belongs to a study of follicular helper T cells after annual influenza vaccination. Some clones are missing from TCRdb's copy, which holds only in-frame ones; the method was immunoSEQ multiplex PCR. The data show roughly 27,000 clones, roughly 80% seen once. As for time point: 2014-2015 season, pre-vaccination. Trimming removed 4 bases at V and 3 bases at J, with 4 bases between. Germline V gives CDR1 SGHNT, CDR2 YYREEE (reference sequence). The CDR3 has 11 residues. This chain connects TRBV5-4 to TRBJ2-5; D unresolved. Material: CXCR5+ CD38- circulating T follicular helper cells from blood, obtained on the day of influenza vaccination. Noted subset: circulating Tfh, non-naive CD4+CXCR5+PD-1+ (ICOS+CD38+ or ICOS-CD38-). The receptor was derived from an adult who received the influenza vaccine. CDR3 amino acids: CASSGEETQYF. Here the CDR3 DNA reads TGTGCCAGCAGCGGAGAAGAGACCCAGTACTTC.